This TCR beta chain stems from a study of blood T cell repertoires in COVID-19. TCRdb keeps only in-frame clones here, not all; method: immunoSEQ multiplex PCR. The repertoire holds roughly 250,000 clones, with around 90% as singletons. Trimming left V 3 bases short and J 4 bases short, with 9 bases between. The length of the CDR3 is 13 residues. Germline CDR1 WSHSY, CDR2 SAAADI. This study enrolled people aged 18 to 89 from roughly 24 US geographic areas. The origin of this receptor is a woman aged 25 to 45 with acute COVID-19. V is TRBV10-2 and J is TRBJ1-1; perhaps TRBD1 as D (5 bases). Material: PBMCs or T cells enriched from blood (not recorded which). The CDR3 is CASSDLGATEAFF. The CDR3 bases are TGCGCCAGCAGTGATCTAGGGGCCACTGAAGCTTTCTTT.